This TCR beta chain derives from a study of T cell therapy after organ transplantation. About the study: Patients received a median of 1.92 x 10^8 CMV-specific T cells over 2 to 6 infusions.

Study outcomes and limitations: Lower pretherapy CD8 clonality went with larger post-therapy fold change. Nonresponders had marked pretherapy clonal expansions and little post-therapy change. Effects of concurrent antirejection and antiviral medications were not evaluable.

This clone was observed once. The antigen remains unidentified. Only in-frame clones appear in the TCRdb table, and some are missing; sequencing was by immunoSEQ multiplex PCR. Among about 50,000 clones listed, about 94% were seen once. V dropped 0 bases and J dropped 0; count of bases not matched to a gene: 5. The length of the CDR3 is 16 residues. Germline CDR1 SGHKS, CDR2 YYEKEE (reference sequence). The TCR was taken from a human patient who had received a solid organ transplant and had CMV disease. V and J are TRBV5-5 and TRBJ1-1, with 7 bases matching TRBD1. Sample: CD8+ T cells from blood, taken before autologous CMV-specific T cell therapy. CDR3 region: CASSLVQGFMNTEAFF. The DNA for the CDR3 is TGTGCCAGCAGCTTGGTACAGGGGTTTATGAACACTGAAGCTTTCTTT.